What follows are 29 T cell receptor beta chains derived from one specimen sequenced in a study of beta chain features in type 1 diabetes. The study, taken as a whole, reports: Type 1 diabetes patients showed a moderate but significant shortening of TCRB CDR3s in all four CD4+ subsets.

Reverse transcribing all isolated RNA meant expressed TCRB transcripts were sequenced. Sequencing used immunoSEQ multiplex PCR; TCRdb keeps in-frame clones, though not all of them. The profile shows some 52,000 clones, over 40% of them singletons. These TCRs are of unknown antigen specificity. Sequenced material: Tregs from blood. Receptors originate from a man between 25 and 39 years old with type 1 diabetes.

This clone was seen only a few times. The chain employs TRBV5-1 and TRBJ2-5; 8 bases align to TRBD1. J was trimmed by 5 bases and V by 3 bases; bases with no gene match: 3. Germline loops: CDR1 SGHRS, CDR2 YFSETQ. The CDR3 extends over 13 amino acids. CDR3 sequence reads: CASSSTGEETQYF. CDR3 in DNA: TGCGCCAGCAGCTCGACAGGGGAGGAGACCCAGTACTTC.

The rearrangement links TRBV30 to TRBJ2-3; 8 positions match TRBD2. There are 17 residues in the CDR3. Germline CDR1 is GTSNPN and CDR2 is SVGIG (reference sequence). Trimming cost V 0 bases and J 1 base; bases outside gene matches: 9. CDR3 sequence (DNA): TGTGCCTGGAGTGTAAGCGGGAGAGTTAGAGGCACAGATACGCAGTATTTT. It translates to CAWSVSGRVRGTDTQYF.

V gene TRBV18 combines with J gene TRBJ1-1, with 7 bases aligning to TRBD1. CDR3 length: 15 amino acids. Germline values: CDR1 KGHSH, CDR2 LQKENI. The J segment lost 3 bases and the V segment lost 4 bases, leaving 8 bases of the junction unmatched. CDR3 DNA sequence: TGTGCCAGCTCACTTAACAGGGGAATGGACACTGAAGCTTTCTTT. Protein product: CASSLNRGMDTEAFF.

This chain joins TRBV7-2 and TRBJ2-2; the D gene is possibly TRBD2 (5 bases). V shed 5 bases and J shed 6 bases, with 10 bases lying between them. Germline V gives CDR1 SGHTA, CDR2 FQGNSA. The CDR3 is 13 residues long. The CDR3 is CASSRERPGELFF. The CDR3 DNA reads as TGTGCCAGCAGCAGGGAGAGGCCCGGGGAGCTGTTTTTT.

The chain recombines TRBV27 with TRBJ1-1; D gene uncertain. Germline V CDR1 and CDR2: MNHEY, SMNVEV (reference sequence). This CDR3 is built from 13 residues. The V end lost 6 bases, the J end lost 0 bases, and 8 bases lay between the germline ends. The CDR3 loop is CASRKHVNTEAFF. CDR3 nucleotides: TGTGCCAGCAGGAAACATGTGAACACTGAAGCTTTCTTT.

The V and J genes are TRBV6-5 and TRBJ1-2; 7 bases match TRBD1. The CDR3 totals 14 residues. J gave up 6 bases and V 4 bases, and 8 bases lay outside the gene matches. The V gene's germline CDR1 is MNHEY and CDR2 SVGAGI. The CDR3 here is CASSSYDRVNGYTF. The CDR3 coding sequence is TGTGCCAGCAGTTCTTATGACAGGGTAAATGGCTACACCTTC.

In this sample, this clone turned up a few times. The chain combines TRBV6-1 with TRBJ1-5; 9 bases match TRBD1. This CDR3 contains 14 residues. Germline CDR1 is MNHNS and CDR2 is SASEGT. V shed 6 bases, J shed 2 bases, and the junction held 2 bases outside the gene matches. The CDR3 DNA follows: TGTGCCAGCAGCCGACAGGGGGGCAATCAGCCCCAGCATTTT. Protein sequence: CASSRQGGNQPQHF.

This CDR3 is CASSLDWTLHTYEQYF. CDR3 sequence (DNA): TGTGCCAGCAGCTTAGATTGGACTTTACATACCTACGAGCAGTACTTC. V and J are TRBV11-2 and TRBJ2-7; a weak D match, TRBD2 (5 bases). The germline CDR1 and CDR2 sequences are SGHAT and FQNNGV. With 0 bases removed from V and 2 bases from J, the gap between germline ends came to 14 bases. This CDR3 is 16 amino acids long.

V usage is TRBV29-1 and J usage is TRBJ2-1; 7 nucleotides align to TRBD2. The CDR3 is 15 residues long. With V trimmed by 7 bases and J by 1 base, 10 bases remained unmatched. Germline V CDR1 and CDR2: SQVTM, ANQGSEA. This CDR3 reads CSAQYGGDSYNEQFF. DNA for the CDR3: TGCAGCGCCCAATATGGGGGGGATTCCTACAATGAGCAGTTCTTC.

The chain links TRBV28 to TRBJ2-7, with TRBD2 as a possible D gene (5 bases). Trimming removed 5 bases at V and 3 bases at J, with 17 bases between. The CDR3 has 15 amino acids. Germline V gives CDR1 MDHEN, CDR2 SYDVKM. The DNA for the CDR3 is TGTGCCAGCAGTCCCCCGGGATATAGCAACTACGAGCAGTACTTC. It is translated as CASSPPGYSNYEQYF.

This chain links TRBV5-1 with TRBJ2-3; TRBD2 agrees at 7 bases. The CDR3 contains 15 residues. The J segment lost 5 bases and the V segment lost 6 bases, leaving 12 bases of the junction unmatched. In germline, CDR1 is SGHRS, CDR2 YFSETQ. CDR3 nucleotide sequence: TGCGCCAGCACTACGAGCGGGGTCGGTATAGATACGCAGTATTTT. As protein: CASTTSGVGIDTQYF.

The rearrangement joins TRBV7-9 to TRBJ2-3, with D uncertain. V was pared by 5 bases and J by 1 base, with 10 bases between. The CDR3 totals 14 residues. Germline V gene lookup returns CDR1 SEHNR and CDR2 FQNEAQ (reference sequence). The chain's CDR3 is CASSRRVGTDTQYF. DNA for the CDR3: TGTGCCAGCAGCCGCCGCGTGGGCACAGATACGCAGTATTTT.

The table lists this clone with a few counts. This chain connects TRBV5-1 to TRBJ2-7; perhaps TRBD1 as D (7 bases). V dropped 7 bases and J dropped 7 bases, with 24 bases sitting between them. The germline CDR1 and CDR2 sequences are SGHRS and YFSETQ. The CDR3 totals 15 residues. Here the CDR3 reads CASESGGTVAGEQYF. Here the CDR3 DNA reads TGCGCCAGCGAATCGGGCGGGACAGTCGCGGGGGAGCAGTACTTC. Using reference TRBV5-1 and TRBJ2-7 for the parts outside the CDR3, the full variable domain is KAGVTQTPRYLIKTRGQQVTLSCSPISGHRSVSWYQQTPGQGLQFLFEYFSETQRNKGNFPGRFSGRQFSNSRSEMNVSTLELGDSALYLCASESGGTVAGEQYFGPGTRLTVT.

The sample holds a few counts of this clone. The chain uses TRBV25-1 and TRBJ2-5; 7 nucleotides agree with TRBD1. The CDR3 is 13 residues long. In germline, CDR1 is MGHDK, CDR2 SYGVNS. Trimming took 6 bases from V and 4 from J; bases not matched to a gene: 5. For the CDR3, the DNA is TGTGCCAGCAGCGACTACAGGGGAGAGACCCAGTACTTC. Its protein is CASSDYRGETQYF.

DNA for the CDR3: TGTGCCAGCAGCTTAAAACGGGGGGGAGGTTTAGGGGAGACCCAGTACTTC. This encodes CASSLKRGGGLGETQYF. The chain is built from TRBV5-4 and TRBJ2-5; 8 nucleotides align to TRBD2. Per germline, CDR1 SGHNT and CDR2 YYREEE (reference sequence). The CDR3 loop spans 17 amino acids. J lost 5 bases, V lost 2 bases, and 14 bases had no gene match.

This clone was found a few times. V gene TRBV7-2 combines with J gene TRBJ2-7, with a possible D match to TRBD1 (5 bases). The V end lost 5 bases, the J end lost 3 bases, and 11 bases lay between the germline ends. The germline V gene has CDR1 SGHTA and CDR2 FQGNSA. This CDR3 has 13 residues. The DNA for the CDR3 is TGTGCCAGCAGCCGCGACAGTGACTACGAGCAGTACTTC. Translation gives CASSRDSDYEQYF. Full variable domain (rest looked up from reference TRBV7-2 and TRBJ2-7): GAGVSQSPSNKVTEKGKDVELRCDPISGHTALYWYRQSLGQGLEFLIYFQGNSAPDKSGLPSDRFSAERTGGSVSTLTIQRTQQEDSAVYLCASSRDSDYEQYFGPGTRLTVT.

V and J are TRBV5-4 and TRBJ2-2; the D gene is possibly TRBD1 (6 bases). Germline V gives CDR1 SGHNT, CDR2 YYREEE (reference sequence). The CDR3 loop spans 15 amino acids. Trimming took off 5 bases at V and 5 bases at J, with 16 bases between the two ends. CDR3: CASRLGHGTTGELFF. As DNA, the CDR3 is TGTGCCAGCAGACTTGGTCACGGGACAACCGGGGAGCTGTTTTTT.

The CDR3 reads CASSLSVSAAYEQYF. The CDR3 coding sequence is TGTGCCAGCAGTTTATCGGTTAGCGCCGCCTACGAGCAGTACTTC. V and J are TRBV27 and TRBJ2-7, with D tentatively TRBD2 (5 bases). The V end was cut by 0 bases, the J end by 2 bases, with 11 bases between. The CDR3 has 15 residues. Germline loops: CDR1 MNHEY, CDR2 SMNVEV (reference sequence).

This chain joins TRBV2 and TRBJ2-1; D may be TRBD2 (6 bases). V was pared by 7 bases and J by 10 bases, with 17 bases between. The CDR3 extends over 13 amino acids. CDR1 SNHLY and CDR2 FYNNEI come from the germline V gene. CDR3 DNA sequence: TGTGCCAGCACCCGCGATAGCGGAGGGGAGCAGTTCTTC. It codes for CASTRDSGGEQFF.

The V call is TRBV5-4, the J call TRBJ2-3; 10 bases align to TRBD2. Unmatched junction bases numbered 8, after V lost 0 bases and J lost 4 bases. Germline CDR1 SGHNT, CDR2 YYREEE (reference sequence). CDR3 length: 17 residues. CDR3 in amino acids: CASSLEVLAGAPDTQYF. CDR3 nucleotide sequence: TGTGCCAGCAGCTTGGAAGTCCTAGCGGGAGCCCCAGATACGCAGTATTTT.

CDR3 sequence: CASRAGIYNEQFF. CDR3 nucleotides: TGTGCCAGCAGAGCGGGGATATACAATGAGCAGTTCTTC. The gene calls are TRBV6-5 and TRBJ2-1; 7 positions match TRBD2. The CDR3 contains 13 residues. Losses at the gene ends were 6 bases for V and 4 bases for J; bases not matched to a gene: 3. Germline V CDR1 and CDR2: MNHEY, SVGAGI.

This clone was picked up a small number of times. The gene calls are TRBV19 and TRBJ2-2; TRBD2 matches at 12 bases. Per the germline V gene, CDR1 is LNHDA and CDR2 is SQIVND (reference sequence). With V trimmed by 8 bases and J by 2 bases, 0 bases remained unmatched. This CDR3 has 14 residues. CDR3 sequence: CASGLAGNTGELFF. The CDR3 DNA is TGTGCCAGTGGACTAGCGGGAAACACCGGGGAGCTGTTTTTT.

The chain carries TRBV7-9 and TRBJ1-1, with D perhaps TRBD1 (5 bases). The germline V and J ends were trimmed by 1 base and 3 bases, with 9 bases remaining between them. In germline, CDR1 is SEHNR, CDR2 FQNEAQ (reference sequence). CDR3 length equals 14 residues. CDR3 sequence (DNA): TGTGCCAGCAGCTTAGGGGGCACAGACACTGAAGCTTTCTTT. The encoded protein is CASSLGGTDTEAFF.

This clone has only a few counts. The V and J genes are TRBV19 and TRBJ1-5, with 9 positions matching TRBD1. V lost 6 bases, J lost 7 bases, and 10 bases stayed unmatched. The CDR3 has 15 amino acids. Per the germline V gene, CDR1 is LNHDA and CDR2 is SQIVND (reference sequence). The CDR3 DNA follows: TGTGCCAGTAGGAACGCGTGGACAGGGGACCAGCCCCAGCATTTT. This gives the protein CASRNAWTGDQPQHF.

The rearrangement uses TRBV27 and TRBJ2-1, with TRBD2 matching over 11 bases. V lost 3 bases, J lost 6 bases, and 4 bases stayed unmatched. This CDR3 contains 15 residues. Germline CDR1 MNHEY, CDR2 SMNVEV (reference sequence). This CDR3 reads CASSLLAGGLNEQFF. The CDR3 bases are TGTGCCAGCAGTTTGCTAGCGGGAGGCCTCAATGAGCAGTTCTTC.

The genes are TRBV6-6 and TRBJ2-7, with 8 bases that match TRBD1. The ends lost 6 bases at V and 2 bases at J; junction bases unmatched: 6. This CDR3 spans 14 amino acids. CDR1 is MNHNY, CDR2 SVGAGI, per germline (reference sequence). CDR3 in amino acids: CASSLDRDAYEQYF. DNA of the CDR3: TGTGCCAGCAGCTTGGACAGGGACGCCTACGAGCAGTACTTC.

V and J are TRBV7-6 and TRBJ1-1; tentative D call: TRBD1 (5 bases). Germline V gene sequence: CDR1 SGHVS, CDR2 FNYEAQ. V was pared by 2 bases and J by 4 bases, with 14 bases between. This CDR3 comprises 15 residues. The CDR3 region has the DNA TGTGCCAGCAGCTTATACGGGCAGGGAAGCACTGAAGCTTTCTTT. Protein: CASSLYGQGSTEAFF.

The CDR3 region has the DNA TGTGCCAGCGGTTGGACAGGGGGCGATGAGCAGTTCTTC. Its translation: CASGWTGGDEQFF. The chain links TRBV25-1 to TRBJ2-1; TRBD1 aligns across 11 bases. The CDR3 totals 13 residues. V shed 8 bases and J 8 bases; nucleotides not matched to a gene: 5. Per germline, CDR1 MGHDK and CDR2 SYGVNS.

The V and J genes are TRBV7-6 and TRBJ2-1; TRBD2 agrees at 13 bases. Looked up from germline, CDR1 is SGHVS and CDR2 is FNYEAQ. The CDR3 sequence is 18 residues long. V trimming: 3 bases; J trimming: 5 bases; junction bases outside the gene matches: 10. The CDR3 here is CASSLLAGLAGVNNEQFF. DNA of the CDR3: TGTGCCAGCAGCTTGCTCGCAGGACTAGCGGGAGTCAACAATGAGCAGTTCTTC.